The following is a T cell receptor beta chain sequence with its context. This clone was picked up one time. Which antigen it targets is not known. There are no base qualities to consult, and no much larger clone falls within one base. The data belong to a study of T cell responses to AZD1222 COVID-19 vaccine (dated by TCRdb to the early 2020s). Turning to the overall study: A total of about 230 trial participants underwent TCR sequencing, of whom some 210 received two doses of AZD1222 and about 25 received two doses of the MenACWY control vaccine. Trial participants were enrolled by age into 18-55, 56-69 and 70-plus year subgroups, with roughly 150, 30 and 60 TCR-sequenced participants respectively. The research as a whole found: The 56-69-year group was small, and its depth increase did not reach significance, likely because of low power. Vaccine-associated CD4 TCRs spanned the whole spike protein, with dominant responses in regions 160-218 and 743-854. Because no day 14 peak-response samples were available, repertoires were characterized only after the peak T cell response. A significant rise in spike-specific TCR breadth and depth was observed after two AZD1222 doses relative to day 0 and relative to MenACWY recipients. Only five to seven AZD1222 recipients were SARS-CoV-2 seropositive at baseline, limiting conclusions about previously exposed vaccinees. Nearly half of unique spike-specific TCRs reportedly recognized epitopes outside regions mutated in the B.1.351 and B.1.1.7 variants. Most participants were white British and females outnumbered males, and the authors suggested that clonal diversity may have been underestimated.

From a lookup of the germline V gene, CDR1 and CDR2 are MDHEN and SYDVKM. Germline trimming: 3 bases from V, 4 bases from J; junction bases outside gene matches: 9. The CDR3 measures 15 amino acids from cysteine to phenylalanine. Just the 45-base CDR3 DNA is kept, in frame starting at base 1. The label giving this sample's time point can be read as: about 28 days (+/-7) after the second vaccine dose. AZD1222 recipients with second doses at about 4 weeks or about 12 weeks were pooled, because spike-specific TCR depth and breadth did not differ between schedules. Vaccinee samples were obtained from the UK trials COV001 and COV002, which included a single-blind randomized controlled phase 2/3 trial of AZD1222 (ChAdOx1 nCoV-19) in healthy adults. For TCRbeta chain sequencing, PBMC samples were collected from trial participants at day 0 and at day 28 after the second dose. The CDR3 regions of human TCRbeta chains were analyzed by immunosequencing. The source study handled its data this way. Repertoire TCRs were matched against a reference library of SARS-CoV-2-specific TCRs generated with the MIRA antigen-specificity platform. Breadth meant the fraction of unique TCRs that were SARS-CoV-2-associated, whereas depth meant the fraction of total T cells that were SARS-CoV-2-associated. Using the MIRA data, each spike-specific TCR was assigned both to the spike region to which the TCR was reactive and to a CD4 or CD8 class. Log10-transformed breadth and depth values were compared by one-way ANOVA with Sidak's multiple comparisons tests. TCRdb limited this immuneACCESS table to in-frame rearrangements with V and J called. A share of clones is missing; checked studies link under half to unresolved V genes, and the rest is unexplained. The V and J calls and clone size were taken over from that table, and D and trimming were inferred from the DNA. Recorded for this sample are roughly 150,000 clones; 80% to 95% of them occurred a single time. Less than 6.5% of the sample comes from the top ten.

The source of this sequence is an adult who received the AZD1222 COVID-19 vaccine. The receptor chain draws on TRBV28 and TRBJ2-7, and 7 bases in between align with TRBD1. The sample here was peripheral blood, taken 28 days after the second AZD1222 dose. Read as DNA, the sequence is TGTGCCAGCAGTTTTGACAGGGCTAGGATGTACGAGCAGTACTTC. Its translation is CASSFDRARMYEQYF.